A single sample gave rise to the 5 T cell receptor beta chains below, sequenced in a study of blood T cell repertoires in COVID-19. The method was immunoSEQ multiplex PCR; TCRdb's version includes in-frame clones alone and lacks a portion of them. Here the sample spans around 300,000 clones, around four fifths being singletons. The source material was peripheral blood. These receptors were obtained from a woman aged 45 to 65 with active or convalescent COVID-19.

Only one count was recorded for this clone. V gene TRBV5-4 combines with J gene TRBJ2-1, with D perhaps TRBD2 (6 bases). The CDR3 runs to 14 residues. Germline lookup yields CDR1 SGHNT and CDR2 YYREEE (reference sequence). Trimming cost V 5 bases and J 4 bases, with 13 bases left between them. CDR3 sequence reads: CASRGGTAYNEQFF. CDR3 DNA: TGTGCCAGCAGAGGCGGGACGGCGTACAATGAGCAGTTCTTC.

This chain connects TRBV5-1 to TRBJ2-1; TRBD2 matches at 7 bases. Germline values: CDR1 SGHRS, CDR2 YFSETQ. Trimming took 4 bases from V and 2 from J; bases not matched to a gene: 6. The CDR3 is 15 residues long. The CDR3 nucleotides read TGCGCCAGCAGCACCCCCGGGACTACCTACAATGAGCAGTTCTTC. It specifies CASSTPGTTYNEQFF.

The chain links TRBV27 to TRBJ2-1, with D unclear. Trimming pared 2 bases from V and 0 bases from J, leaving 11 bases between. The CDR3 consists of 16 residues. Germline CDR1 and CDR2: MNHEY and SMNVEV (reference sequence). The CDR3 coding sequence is TGTGCCAGCAGTTTAGTCTCCCCCAGCTCCTACAATGAGCAGTTCTTC. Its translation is CASSLVSPSSYNEQFF.

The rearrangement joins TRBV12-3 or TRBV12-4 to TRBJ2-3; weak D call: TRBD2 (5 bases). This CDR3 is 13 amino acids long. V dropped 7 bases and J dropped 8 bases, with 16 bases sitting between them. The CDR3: CASTQTQAVTQYF. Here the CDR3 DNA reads TGTGCCAGCACCCAGACCCAAGCGGTTACGCAGTATTTT.

The CDR3 loop reads CASSVTGGGGTDTQYF. CDR3 sequence (DNA): TGCGCCAGCAGCGTTACAGGGGGCGGCGGGACAGATACGCAGTATTTT. This rearrangement joins TRBV5-1 to TRBJ2-3, with 9 bases identical to TRBD1. The CDR3 loop spans 16 amino acids. Trimming cost V 4 bases and J 3 bases; bases outside gene matches: 9. Looked up from germline, CDR1 is SGHRS and CDR2 is YFSETQ.